This T cell receptor (beta chain) comes out of a study of T cell responses to AZD1222 COVID-19 vaccine. Libraries were prepared by immunoSEQ multiplex PCR; TCRdb keeps only in-frame clonotypes and omits some of them. Among 170,000 or so clones listed, 90% were seen once. With 3 bases removed from V and 2 bases from J, the gap between germline ends came to 10 bases. The CDR3 sequence is 15 residues long. The germline V gene encodes CDR1 SNHLY and CDR2 FYNNEI. The receptor comes from an adult in good health. The sequencing used peripheral blood, collected on day 0 of AZD1222 vaccination. This chain joins TRBV2 and TRBJ2-2; a weak D match, TRBD2 (6 bases). The CDR3 protein is CASSDFGGNTGELFF. CDR3 nucleotide sequence: TGTGCCAGCAGTGATTTCGGGGGAAACACCGGGGAGCTGTTTTTT.